This passage covers 15 T cell receptor beta chains from one sample sequenced in a study of shared clonotypes between healthy human individuals. Some clones are missing from TCRdb's copy, which holds only in-frame ones; the method was immunoSEQ multiplex PCR. The table shows about 2,500,000 clones, with approximately 92% occurring only once. The sample taken for sequencing was naive CD4+ T cells sorted from blood. Subset defined: CD45RA+ positively selected. The receptor set was obtained from a man younger than 35 in good health.

The chain recombines TRBV2 with TRBJ2-5; D remains ambiguous. CDR3 length: 14 residues. With 1 base removed from V and 7 bases from J, the gap between germline ends came to 13 bases. Germline-derived CDR1 and CDR2 are SNHLY and FYNNEI. The CDR3 sequence: CASSEGLGSGTQYF. The CDR3, as DNA: TGTGCCAGCAGTGAAGGATTGGGGTCGGGGACCCAGTACTTC.

This clone was recorded once. The genes are TRBV12-5 and TRBJ2-7; D might be TRBD2 (5 bases). Trimming removed 2 bases at V and 3 bases at J, with 5 bases between. CDR3 length: 12 amino acids. Germline V gene sequence: CDR1 LGHNT, CDR2 FRNRAP. CDR3 sequence (DNA): TGTGCTAGTGGTTTGAGCGGCTACGAGCAGTACTTC. It is translated as CASGLSGYEQYF.

This chain connects TRBV2 to TRBJ2-5; D possibly matches TRBD1 or TRBD2 (5 bases each). From germline, CDR1 is SNHLY and CDR2 FYNNEI. The CDR3 is 14 amino acids. V lost 7 bases and J lost 5, with 17 bases in between. CDR3 loop: CASTGTPKSETQYF. The CDR3 bases are TGTGCCAGCACCGGGACCCCCAAGTCGGAGACCCAGTACTTC.

This clone was seen only once. Different DNA sequences within this sample yield the same CDR3. The chain joins TRBV18 to TRBJ1-5, with D possibly being TRBD1 (6 bases). Germline V gene sequence: CDR1 KGHSH, CDR2 LQKENI. This CDR3 region has 15 residues. V gave up 2 bases and J gave up 0 bases, with 8 bases separating them. Written as DNA, the CDR3 is TGTGCCAGCTCACCAAGGACAGATAGCAATCAGCCCCAGCATTTT. This sequence encodes CASSPRTDSNQPQHF. The full variable domain, rest sourced from reference TRBV18 and TRBJ1-5, is NAGVMQNPRHLVRRRGQEARLRCSPMKGHSHVYWYRQLPEEGLKFMVYLQKENIIDESGMPKERFSAEFPKEGPSILRIQQVVRGDSAAYFCASSPRTDSNQPQHFGDGTRLSIL.

The rearrangement joins TRBV28 to TRBJ1-2; a weak D match, TRBD1 (5 bases). With 5 bases removed from V and 3 bases from J, the gap between germline ends came to 10 bases. Germline V CDR1 and CDR2: MDHEN, SYDVKM. There are 13 residues in the CDR3. The CDR3 reads CASSVDTDYGYTF. CDR3 DNA: TGTGCCAGCAGTGTGGACACTGACTATGGCTACACCTTC.

A word on this clone: Sequence at one end of the junction differs from germline and may be a read error. The chain carries TRBV7-7 and TRBJ1-4, with D uncertain. CDR1 SSHAT and CDR2 FNYEAQ come from the germline V gene (reference sequence). The length of the CDR3 is 15 residues. For the CDR3, the DNA is TGTGCTAGCAGCTTAGAGGGTGCAGGTAAAGAAAAACTGTTTTTT. This gives the protein CASSLEGAGKEKLFF.

As regards this clone: Other nucleotide sequences from this sample produce the same CDR3. The J gene is TRBJ2-3, the V gene TRBV7-6; TRBD2 matches 7 bases. CDR1 and CDR2 from the germline V gene are SGHVS and FNYEAQ. V shed 1 base and J 2 bases; nucleotides not matched to a gene: 0. The length of the CDR3 is 14 residues. CDR3 nucleotide sequence: TGTGCCAGCAGCTTAGGACTAGCCACAGATACGCAGTATTTT. This codes for CASSLGLATDTQYF.

J is TRBJ1-5 and V is TRBV6-5; D might be TRBD1 (5 bases). This CDR3 is 14 amino acids long. V was clipped by 4 bases and J by 4 bases, with 11 bases between them. CDR1 is MNHEY, CDR2 SVGAGI, per germline. The CDR3 region is CASSSDSYNQPQHF. CDR3 nucleotide sequence: TGTGCCAGCAGTTCCGACAGCTATAATCAGCCCCAGCATTTT.

This clone is a singleton in its sample. The V and J genes are TRBV27 and TRBJ2-7, with 16 bases that match TRBD2. The CDR3 length is 20 residues. Unmatched junction bases numbered 14, after V lost 4 bases and J lost 2 bases. CDR1 is MNHEY and CDR2 is SMNVEV in the germline V gene (reference sequence). The DNA for the CDR3 is TGTGCCAGCAGTTCATCACCGGGACTAGCGGGAGGGCCTAGGACCTACGAGCAGTACTTC. This encodes CASSSSPGLAGGPRTYEQYF.

This chain uses TRBV9 with TRBJ1-2; D gene uncertain. The V gene's germline CDR1 is SGDLS and CDR2 YYNGEE. The CDR3 extends over 13 amino acids. Trimming stripped 0 bases from V and 5 bases from J, with 8 bases between. CDR3 DNA sequence: TGTGCCAGCAGCGTAGGGGTGAGATATGGCTACACCTTC. Its translation is CASSVGVRYGYTF.

This clone was seen just once. The chain links TRBV2 to TRBJ2-1; 10 nucleotides agree with TRBD1. After removal of 2 bases from V and 4 bases from J, the junction contained 2 bases not matched to a gene. Germline values: CDR1 SNHLY, CDR2 FYNNEI. This CDR3 has 15 amino acids. The CDR3 loop is CASSEQGQGYNEQFF. DNA of the CDR3: TGTGCCAGCAGTGAACAGGGACAGGGGTACAATGAGCAGTTCTTC.

The chain carries TRBV29-1 and TRBJ2-3; D gene uncertain. The germline V gene has CDR1 SQVTM and CDR2 ANQGSEA. The V end was cut by 0 bases, the J end by 2 bases, with 9 bases between. The CDR3 covers 14 residues. The CDR3 spells CSVEEARPTDTQYF. For the CDR3, the DNA is TGCAGCGTTGAAGAGGCGAGACCCACAGATACGCAGTATTTT.

The V gene is TRBV9, the J gene TRBJ2-6; 11 nucleotides match TRBD1. Per the germline V gene, CDR1 is SGDLS and CDR2 is YYNGEE. V dropped 1 base and J dropped 0; count of bases not matched to a gene: 6. CDR3 size: 19 residues. The CDR3 region is CASSVIGTGGYSGANVLTF. The CDR3 DNA sequence: TGTGCCAGCAGCGTAATCGGGACAGGGGGTTACTCTGGGGCCAACGTCCTGACTTTC.

The J gene is TRBJ2-3, the V gene TRBV15; 8 bases agree with TRBD2. CDR3 length: 15 residues. CDR1 is LNHNV, CDR2 YYDKDF, per germline (reference sequence). After removal of 3 bases from V and 9 bases from J, the junction contained 11 bases not matched to a gene. CDR3 DNA: TGTGCCACCAGCAGTTCGGTCGGGGGGGCGGAAACGCAGTATTTT. Translated, it gives CATSSSVGGAETQYF. The full variable domain, its missing parts supplied by reference TRBV15 and TRBJ2-3, is DAMVIQNPRYQVTQFGKPVTLSCSQTLNHNVMYWYQQKSSQAPKLLFHYYDKDFNNEADTPDNFQSRRPNTSFCFLDIRSPGLGDTAMYLCATSSSVGGAETQYFGPGTRLTVL.

The chain uses TRBV12-2 and TRBJ2-7; the D call TRBD2 from the table was never checked on the DNA. TRBV12-2 is classified as a pseudogene. The CDR3 runs 16 residues. CDR3: CASRLKTSGVSYEQYF. CDR3 nucleotide sequence: TGTGCAAGTCGCTTAAAAACTAGCGGGGTCTCCTACGAGCAGTACTTC.